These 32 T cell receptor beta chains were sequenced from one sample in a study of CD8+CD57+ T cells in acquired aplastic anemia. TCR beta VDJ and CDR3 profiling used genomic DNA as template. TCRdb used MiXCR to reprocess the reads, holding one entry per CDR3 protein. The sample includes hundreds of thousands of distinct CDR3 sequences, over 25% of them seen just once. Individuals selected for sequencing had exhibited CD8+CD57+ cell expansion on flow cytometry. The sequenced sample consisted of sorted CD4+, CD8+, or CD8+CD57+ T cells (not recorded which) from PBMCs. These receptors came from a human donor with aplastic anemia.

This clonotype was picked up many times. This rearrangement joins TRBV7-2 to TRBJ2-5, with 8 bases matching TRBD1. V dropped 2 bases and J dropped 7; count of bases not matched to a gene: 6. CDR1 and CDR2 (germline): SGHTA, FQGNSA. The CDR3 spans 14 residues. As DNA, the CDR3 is TGTGCCAGCAGCTTAACAGGGGGTATGGCGACCCAGTACTTC. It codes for CASSLTGGMATQYF.

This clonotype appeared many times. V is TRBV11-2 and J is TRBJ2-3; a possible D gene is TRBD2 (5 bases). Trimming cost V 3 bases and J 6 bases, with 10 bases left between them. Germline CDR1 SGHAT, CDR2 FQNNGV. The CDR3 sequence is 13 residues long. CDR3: CASSFGVRDTQYF. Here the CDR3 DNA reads TGTGCCAGCAGCTTCGGGGTTCGGGATACGCAGTATTTT.

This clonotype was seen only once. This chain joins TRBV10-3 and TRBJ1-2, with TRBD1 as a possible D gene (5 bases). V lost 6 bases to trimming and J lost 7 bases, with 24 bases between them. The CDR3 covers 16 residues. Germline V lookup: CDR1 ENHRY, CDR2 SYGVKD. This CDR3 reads CAIRSSGQGSSSGYTF. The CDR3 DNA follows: TGTGCCATCAGGAGCAGTGGGCAGGGATCTTCTAGTGGCTACACCTTC.

CDR3 amino acids: CASSPLARDSYEQYF. The CDR3 DNA sequence: TGTGCCAGCTCGCCTCTAGCGAGGGACTCCTACGAGCAGTACTTC. The V gene is TRBV18, the J gene TRBJ2-7, with a weak D call TRBD2 (6 bases). The germline CDR1 and CDR2 sequences are KGHSH and LQKENI. Between the trimmed V and J ends, which lost 6 bases and 0 bases, there was a span of 15 bases. This CDR3 spans 15 amino acids.

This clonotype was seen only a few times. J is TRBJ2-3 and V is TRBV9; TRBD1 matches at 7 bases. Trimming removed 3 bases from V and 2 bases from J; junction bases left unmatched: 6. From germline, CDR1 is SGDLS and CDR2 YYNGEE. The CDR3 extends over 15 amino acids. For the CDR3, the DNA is TGTGCCAGCAGCGACAGGGGATTAAACACAGATACGCAGTATTTT. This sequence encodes CASSDRGLNTDTQYF.

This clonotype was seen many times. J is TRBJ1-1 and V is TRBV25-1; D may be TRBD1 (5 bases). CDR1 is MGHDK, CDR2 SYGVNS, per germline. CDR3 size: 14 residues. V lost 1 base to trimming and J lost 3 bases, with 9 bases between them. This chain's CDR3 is CASSEFDSYTEAFF. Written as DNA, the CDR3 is TGTGCCAGCAGTGAATTCGACAGCTACACTGAAGCTTTCTTT.

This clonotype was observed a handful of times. Here the CDR3 reads CATSGTVFGQETQYF. The CDR3 DNA is TGTGCCACCAGCGGGACAGTCTTTGGTCAAGAGACCCAGTACTTC. J is TRBJ2-5 and V is TRBV15, with 7 bases that match TRBD1. Looked up from germline, CDR1 is LNHNV and CDR2 is YYDKDF (reference sequence). This CDR3 is 15 amino acids long. Trimming took 5 bases from V and 2 from J; bases not matched to a gene: 8. The whole variable domain, remainder taken from reference TRBV15 and TRBJ2-5, is DAMVIQNPRYQVTQFGKPVTLSCSQTLNHNVMYWYQQKSSQAPKLLFHYYDKDFNNEADTPDNFQSRRPNTSFCFLDIRSPGLGDTAMYLCATSGTVFGQETQYFGPGTRLLVL.

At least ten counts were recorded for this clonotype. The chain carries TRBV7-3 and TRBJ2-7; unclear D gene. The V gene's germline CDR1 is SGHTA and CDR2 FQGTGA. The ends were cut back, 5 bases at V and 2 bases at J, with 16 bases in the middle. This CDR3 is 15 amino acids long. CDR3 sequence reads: CASSHDARQPYEQYF. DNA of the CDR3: TGTGCCAGCAGCCACGACGCACGGCAACCCTACGAGCAGTACTTC.

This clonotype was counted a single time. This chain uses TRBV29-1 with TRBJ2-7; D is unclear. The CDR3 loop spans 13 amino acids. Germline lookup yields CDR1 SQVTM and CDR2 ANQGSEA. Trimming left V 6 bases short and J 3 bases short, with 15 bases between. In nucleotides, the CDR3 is TGCAGCGTGATCGGTCAACGTCACTACGAGCAGTACTTC. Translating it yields CSVIGQRHYEQYF.

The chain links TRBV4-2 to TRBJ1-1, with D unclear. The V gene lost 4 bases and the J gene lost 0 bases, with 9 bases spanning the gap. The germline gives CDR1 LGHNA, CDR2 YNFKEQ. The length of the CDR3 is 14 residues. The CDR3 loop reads CASSPEVLNTEAFF. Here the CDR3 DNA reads TGTGCCAGCAGCCCCGAAGTACTGAACACTGAAGCTTTCTTT.

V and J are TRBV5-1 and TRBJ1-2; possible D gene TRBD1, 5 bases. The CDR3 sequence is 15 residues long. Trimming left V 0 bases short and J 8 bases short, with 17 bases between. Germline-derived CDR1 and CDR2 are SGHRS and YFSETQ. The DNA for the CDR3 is TGCGCCAGCAGCTTGGAGTTAAGAGGGGTGGAAGGCTACACCTTC. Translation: CASSLELRGVEGYTF.

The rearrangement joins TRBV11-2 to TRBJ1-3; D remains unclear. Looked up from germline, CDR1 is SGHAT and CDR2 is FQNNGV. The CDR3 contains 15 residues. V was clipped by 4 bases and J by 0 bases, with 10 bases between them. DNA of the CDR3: TGTGCCAGCAGCTCACAAGGGTCCTCTGGAAACACCATATATTTT. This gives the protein CASSSQGSSGNTIYF.

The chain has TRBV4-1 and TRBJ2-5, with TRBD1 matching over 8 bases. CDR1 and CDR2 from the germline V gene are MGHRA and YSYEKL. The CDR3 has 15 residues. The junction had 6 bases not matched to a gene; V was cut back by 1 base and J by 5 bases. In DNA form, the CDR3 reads TGCGCCAGCAGCCAAGGATCAGGGGGCCGGGAGACCCAGTACTTC. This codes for CASSQGSGGRETQYF.

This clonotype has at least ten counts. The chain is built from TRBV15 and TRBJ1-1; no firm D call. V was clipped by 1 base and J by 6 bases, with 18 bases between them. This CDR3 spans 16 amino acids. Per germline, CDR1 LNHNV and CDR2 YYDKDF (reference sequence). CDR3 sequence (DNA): TGTGCCACCAGCAGAGGAGGTTTAATTGGGGTCGCTGAAGCTTTCTTT. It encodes CATSRGGLIGVAEAFF.

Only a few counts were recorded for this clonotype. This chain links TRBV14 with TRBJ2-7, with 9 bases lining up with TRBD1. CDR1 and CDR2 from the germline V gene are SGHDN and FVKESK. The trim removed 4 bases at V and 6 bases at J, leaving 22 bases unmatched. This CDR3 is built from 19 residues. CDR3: CASSPPGQGIPLVVSEQYF. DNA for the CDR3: TGTGCCAGCAGCCCACCGGGACAGGGAATTCCTCTGGTAGTTTCCGAGCAGTACTTC.

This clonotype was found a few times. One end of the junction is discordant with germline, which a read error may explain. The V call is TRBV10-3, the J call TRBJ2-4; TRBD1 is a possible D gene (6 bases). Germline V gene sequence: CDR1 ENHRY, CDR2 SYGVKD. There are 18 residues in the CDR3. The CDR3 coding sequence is TGTGCCACCAGTGATCGCCCCAGGGGAAACCTAGCCAAAAACATTCAGTACTTC. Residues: CATSDRPRGNLAKNIQYF.

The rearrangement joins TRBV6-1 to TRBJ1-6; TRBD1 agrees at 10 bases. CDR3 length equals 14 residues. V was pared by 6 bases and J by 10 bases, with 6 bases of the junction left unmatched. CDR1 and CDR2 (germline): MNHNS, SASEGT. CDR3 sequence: CASRGTGERSPLHF. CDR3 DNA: TGTGCCAGCAGGGGGACAGGGGAACGATCACCCCTCCACTTT.

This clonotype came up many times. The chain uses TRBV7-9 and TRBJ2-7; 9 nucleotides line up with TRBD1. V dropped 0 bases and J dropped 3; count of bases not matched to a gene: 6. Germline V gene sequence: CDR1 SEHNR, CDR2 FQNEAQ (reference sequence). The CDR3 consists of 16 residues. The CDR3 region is CASSLARGQGNYEQYF. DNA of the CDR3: TGTGCCAGCAGCTTAGCGCGTGGACAGGGGAACTACGAGCAGTACTTC. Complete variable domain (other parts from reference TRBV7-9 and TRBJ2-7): DTGVSQNPRHKITKRGQNVTFRCDPISEHNRLYWYRQTLGQGPEFLTYFQNEAQLEKSRLLSDRFSAERPKGSFSTLEIQRTEQGDSAMYLCASSLARGQGNYEQYFGPGTRLTVT.

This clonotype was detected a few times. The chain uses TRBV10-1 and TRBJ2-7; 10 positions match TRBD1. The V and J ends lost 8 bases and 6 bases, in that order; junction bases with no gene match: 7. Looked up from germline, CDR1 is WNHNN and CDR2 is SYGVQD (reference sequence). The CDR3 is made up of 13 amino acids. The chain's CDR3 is CASSRDRGVEQYF. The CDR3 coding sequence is TGCGCCAGCTCCCGGGACAGGGGAGTCGAGCAGTACTTC.

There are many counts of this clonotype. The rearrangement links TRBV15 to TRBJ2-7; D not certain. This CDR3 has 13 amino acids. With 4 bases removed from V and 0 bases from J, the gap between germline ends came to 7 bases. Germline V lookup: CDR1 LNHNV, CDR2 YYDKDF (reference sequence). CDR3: CATSTASSYEQYF. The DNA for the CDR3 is TGTGCCACCAGCACGGCCAGCTCCTACGAGCAGTACTTC.

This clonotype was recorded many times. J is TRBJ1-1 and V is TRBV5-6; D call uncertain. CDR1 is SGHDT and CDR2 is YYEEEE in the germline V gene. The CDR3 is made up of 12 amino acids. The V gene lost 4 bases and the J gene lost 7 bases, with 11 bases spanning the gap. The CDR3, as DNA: TGTGCCAGCAGCCCCCGGCATCTTGAAGCTTTCTTT. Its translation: CASSPRHLEAFF.

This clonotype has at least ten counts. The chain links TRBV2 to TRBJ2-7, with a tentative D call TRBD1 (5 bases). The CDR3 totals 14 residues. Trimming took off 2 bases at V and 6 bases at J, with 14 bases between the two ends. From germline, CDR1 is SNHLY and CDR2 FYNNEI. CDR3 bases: TGTGCCAGCAGTGAATGGCAGGGCAAGAGCGAGCAGTACTTC. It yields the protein CASSEWQGKSEQYF.

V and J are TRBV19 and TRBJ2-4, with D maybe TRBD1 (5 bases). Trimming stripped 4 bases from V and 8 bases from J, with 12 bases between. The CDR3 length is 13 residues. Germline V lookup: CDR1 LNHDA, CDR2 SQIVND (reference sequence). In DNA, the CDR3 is TGTGCCAGTAGTAAGACCAGGGATTACATTCAGTACTTC. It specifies CASSKTRDYIQYF.

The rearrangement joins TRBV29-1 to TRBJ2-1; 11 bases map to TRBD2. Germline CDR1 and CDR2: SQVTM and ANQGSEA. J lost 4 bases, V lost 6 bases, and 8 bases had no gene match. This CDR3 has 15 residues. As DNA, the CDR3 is TGCAGCGTGGACGTAGCGGGAGGGGTTTACAATGAGCAGTTCTTC. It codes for CSVDVAGGVYNEQFF.

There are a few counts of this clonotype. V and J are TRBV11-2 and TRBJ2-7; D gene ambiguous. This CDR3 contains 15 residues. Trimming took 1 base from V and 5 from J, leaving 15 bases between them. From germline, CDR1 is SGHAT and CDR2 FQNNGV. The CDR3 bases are TGTGCCAGCAGCTTAGTGCGGTCCCGGTTCGACGAGCAGTACTTC. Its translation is CASSLVRSRFDEQYF.

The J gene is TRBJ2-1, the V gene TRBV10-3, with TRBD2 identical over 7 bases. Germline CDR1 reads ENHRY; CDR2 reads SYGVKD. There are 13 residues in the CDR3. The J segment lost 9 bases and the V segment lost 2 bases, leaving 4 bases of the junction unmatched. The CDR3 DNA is TGTGCCATCAGTGAGGTATTAGCGGGTGAGCAGTTCTTC. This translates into CAISEVLAGEQFF.

The CDR3 here is CAWSVAGPNQPQHF. The CDR3 DNA reads as TGTGCCTGGAGTGTAGCAGGCCCCAATCAGCCCCAGCATTTT. The chain recombines TRBV30 with TRBJ1-5; D call uncertain. Germline V gene sequence: CDR1 GTSNPN, CDR2 SVGIG (reference sequence). Trimming shortened V by 0 bases and J by 3 bases, and 9 bases separated the two germline ends. The CDR3 extends over 14 amino acids.

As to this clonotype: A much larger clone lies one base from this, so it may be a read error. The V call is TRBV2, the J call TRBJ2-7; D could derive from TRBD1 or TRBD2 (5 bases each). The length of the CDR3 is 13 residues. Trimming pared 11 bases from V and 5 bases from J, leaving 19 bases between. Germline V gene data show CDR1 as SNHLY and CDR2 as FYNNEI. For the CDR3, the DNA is TGTGCCCGCTACCGGGACCCCCAAAACGAGCAGTACTTC. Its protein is CARYRDPQNEQYF.

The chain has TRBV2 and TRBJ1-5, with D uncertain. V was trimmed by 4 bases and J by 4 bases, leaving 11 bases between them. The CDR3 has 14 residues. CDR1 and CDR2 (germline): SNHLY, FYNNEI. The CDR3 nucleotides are TGTGCCAGCAGTGGCCCCTGGGGTAATCAGCCCCAGCATTTT. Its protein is CASSGPWGNQPQHF.

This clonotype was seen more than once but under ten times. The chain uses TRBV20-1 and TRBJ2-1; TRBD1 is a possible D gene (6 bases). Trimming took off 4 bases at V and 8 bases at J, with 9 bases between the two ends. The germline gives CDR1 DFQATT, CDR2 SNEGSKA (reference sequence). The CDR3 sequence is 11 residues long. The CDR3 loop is CSATTGYEQFF. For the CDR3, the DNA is TGCAGTGCTACTACAGGGTATGAGCAGTTCTTC.

As DNA, the CDR3 is TGTGCCAGCAGCCCCCATCCCTACGAGCAGTACTTC. It is translated as CASSPHPYEQYF. The rearrangement links TRBV7-9 to TRBJ2-7; no firm D call. Trimming shortened V by 5 bases and J by 2 bases, and 7 bases separated the two germline ends. The CDR3 extends over 12 amino acids. The germline gives CDR1 SEHNR, CDR2 FQNEAQ (reference sequence).

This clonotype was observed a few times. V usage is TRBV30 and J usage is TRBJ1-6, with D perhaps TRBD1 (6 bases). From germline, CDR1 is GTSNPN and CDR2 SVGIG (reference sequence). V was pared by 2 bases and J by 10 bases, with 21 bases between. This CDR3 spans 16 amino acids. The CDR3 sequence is CAWSYPGGRLESPLHF. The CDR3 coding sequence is TGTGCCTGGAGTTATCCCGGGGGGCGTTTAGAATCACCCCTCCACTTT.